The clone carrying this TCR beta chain was detected ten times or more. Trimming cost V 4 bases and J 0 bases; bases outside gene matches: 4. The CDR3 has 15 amino acids. In germline, CDR1 is DFQATT, CDR2 SNEGSKA (reference sequence). Using a J-beta primer mix together with a sample-barcoded 5' primer, a second PCR was run for roughly 7 to 12 cycles. TCRdb used MiXCR to reprocess the 5' RACE reads, holding one entry per CDR3 protein. The sample carries 1.5 million to 2 million distinct CDR3 sequences, approximately 28% recorded once. These data belong to a study of blood T cells in healthy people across ages.

The sequence was collected from a woman in her 30s in good health. Sequencing was carried out using blood. This chain uses TRBV20-1 with TRBJ2-5; TRBD2 matches 11 bases. The CDR3 coding sequence is TGCAGTGCTACGACTAGCGGGGTCTACCAAGAGACCCAGTACTTC. It specifies CSATTSGVYQETQYF.